The clone carrying this T cell receptor beta chain was recorded many times. Its antigen is undetermined. Profiles of TCR beta VDJ and CDR3 were generated from a genomic DNA template. A single record per CDR3 protein comes from TCRdb applying MiXCR to the reads. The sample has over 150,000 distinct CDR3 sequences, 63% seen once; the top ten hold under 45%. This sample is drawn from a study of CD8+CD57+ T cells in acquired aplastic anemia. Germline loops: CDR1 SGHAT, CDR2 FQNNGV. There are 13 residues in the CDR3. The ends were cut back, 1 base at V and 2 bases at J, with 6 bases in the middle. Patients picked for sequencing had shown CD8+CD57+ cell expansion detected by flow cytometry. The study, taken as a whole, reports: A set of 25 to 30 CD8+ CDR3 sequences was shared between patients and controls, and these sequences appeared highly expressed in patients.

This sequence joins TRBV11-2 and TRBJ2-7; D is unresolved. This TCR derives from a human donor with aplastic anemia. The sample was sorted CD4+, CD8+, or CD8+CD57+ T cells (not recorded which) from PBMCs. The CDR3 region is CASSLGEPYEQYF. In DNA, the CDR3 is TGTGCCAGCAGCTTAGGTGAACCCTACGAGCAGTACTTC.